Following are 28 T cell receptor beta chains from one sample sequenced in a study of T cell repertoires in cytomegalovirus infection. Their antigens remain unidentified. TCRdb ran MiXCR on the reads and lists one entry per CDR3 protein. Among approximately 990,000 distinct CDR3 sequences listed, under 40% were seen once. The sequences come from cultured CD8+ T cells from PBMCs, collected from culture after CMV antigen stimulation. These receptors were collected from a human donor in good health (CMV status not recorded). Some clones in this sample may be carry-over from other donors' samples.

In this sample, this clonotype turned up a few times. This chain joins TRBV2 and TRBJ2-1; tentatively, D is TRBD2 (6 bases). The CDR3 is made up of 17 amino acids. V dropped 6 bases and J dropped 0 bases, with 18 bases sitting between them. CDR1 is SNHLY, CDR2 FYNNEI, per germline. The CDR3 DNA reads as TGTGCCAGCAGCCGGGGCTTTAGCGGAGACTCCTACAATGAGCAGTTCTTC. This codes for CASSRGFSGDSYNEQFF.

There are a few counts of this clonotype. V usage is TRBV14 and J usage is TRBJ2-1; perhaps TRBD1 as D (6 bases). Per germline, CDR1 SGHDN and CDR2 FVKESK. CDR3 length: 16 amino acids. V gave up 2 bases and J gave up 2 bases, with 13 bases separating them. CDR3 sequence (DNA): TGTGCCAGCAGCCAAAGCCAGGGGCCTCCCTACAATGAGCAGTTCTTC. Residues: CASSQSQGPPYNEQFF.

This clonotype is medium-sized (0.01 to 0.1%) within its sample. The chain combines TRBV7-2 with TRBJ2-5; TRBD1 might be the D (5 bases). This CDR3 spans 17 amino acids. Per the germline V gene, CDR1 is SGHTA and CDR2 is FQGNSA. V was trimmed by 0 bases and J by 6 bases, leaving 20 bases between them. CDR3 sequence (DNA): TGTGCCAGCAGCTTAGCGACCGCAGGGCGACGGAAGAAGACCCAGTACTTC. This translates into CASSLATAGRRKKTQYF.

The rearrangement joins TRBV2 to TRBJ1-2; D ambiguous. Looked up from germline, CDR1 is SNHLY and CDR2 is FYNNEI. Trimming stripped 8 bases from V and 4 bases from J, with 8 bases between. This CDR3 comprises 11 residues. The CDR3 reads CASVDGYGYTF. The CDR3 region has the DNA TGTGCCAGCGTAGACGGCTATGGCTACACCTTC. Filled out from reference TRBV2 and TRBJ1-2, the complete variable domain reads EPEVTQTPSHQVTQMGQEVILRCVPISNHLYFYWYRQILGQKVEFLVSFYNNEISEKSEIFDDQFSVERPDGSNFTLKIRSTKLEDSAMYFCASVDGYGYTFGSGTRLTVV.

This clonotype was found a few times. The rearrangement links TRBV7-2 to TRBJ1-3, with D unresolved. Germline CDR1 SGHTA, CDR2 FQGNSA. The CDR3 runs 16 residues. V lost 0 bases, J lost 3 bases, and 12 bases lay in between. CDR3 in amino acids: CASSLARGAGGNTIYF. CDR3 nucleotide sequence: TGTGCCAGCAGCTTAGCGCGGGGAGCGGGTGGAAACACCATATATTTT.

This clonotype was seen just once. This chain connects TRBV10-3 to TRBJ2-1; D is unclear. The CDR3 covers 13 residues. CDR1 ENHRY and CDR2 SYGVKD come from the germline V gene. Trimming pared 2 bases from V and 1 base from J, leaving 3 bases between. CDR3 DNA: TGTGCCATCAGTGAGCCGTCCTACAATGAGCAGTTCTTC. Protein: CAISEPSYNEQFF.

This clonotype was detected only a few times. The chain has TRBV11-2 and TRBJ2-3, with D uncertain. In germline, CDR1 is SGHAT, CDR2 FQNNGV. The V and J ends lost 5 bases and 4 bases respectively, with 19 bases between them. The CDR3 length is 16 residues. CDR3 coding DNA: TGTGCCAGCAGCCTAGGACCACTACCCCCCCCAGATACGCAGTATTTT. Its translation is CASSLGPLPPPDTQYF. Using reference TRBV11-2 and TRBJ2-3 for the parts outside the CDR3, the full variable domain is EAGVAQSPRYKIIEKRQSVAFWCNPISGHATLYWYQQILGQGPKLLIQFQNNGVVDDSQLPKDRFSAERLKGVDSTLKIQPAKLEDSAVYLCASSLGPLPPPDTQYFGPGTRLTVL.

The chain carries TRBV27 and TRBJ1-1; D may be TRBD1 (6 bases). From germline, CDR1 is MNHEY and CDR2 SMNVEV (reference sequence). This CDR3 comprises 15 residues. V lost 4 bases and J lost 1, with 13 bases in between. CDR3 in amino acids: CASSSSGTKNTEAFF. In DNA form, the CDR3 reads TGTGCCAGCAGTTCCTCCGGGACAAAGAACACTGAAGCTTTCTTT.

This sequence joins TRBV19 and TRBJ2-1; a weak D match, TRBD2 (5 bases). CDR3 length: 15 residues. V lost 0 bases and J 8 bases, leaving 14 bases between the germline ends. Germline V gene sequence: CDR1 LNHDA, CDR2 SQIVND (reference sequence). In nucleotides, the CDR3 is TGTGCCAGTAGTATAGAAGGAAACGGGATCGATGAGCAGTTCTTC. The encoded protein is CASSIEGNGIDEQFF.

A remark on this clonotype: A read error may explain this, as a much larger clone is one base away. The V gene is TRBV7-6, the J gene TRBJ1-4; maybe TRBD1 (5 bases). The germline CDR1 and CDR2 sequences are SGHVS and FNYEAQ. CDR3 length equals 15 residues. This chain's CDR3 is CTSSSGRDRGEKLFF. The CDR3 DNA follows: TGTACCAGCAGCTCCGGTAGGGACCGAGGGGAAAAACTGTTTTTT.

This clonotype was picked up many times. The chain combines TRBV29-1 with TRBJ1-1; D gene ambiguous. CDR1 is SQVTM, CDR2 ANQGSEA, per germline. The germline V and J ends were trimmed by 4 bases and 7 bases, with 10 bases remaining between them. CDR3 size: 11 residues. This CDR3 is CSVVLGREAFF. The CDR3 DNA is TGCAGCGTTGTATTGGGCCGTGAAGCTTTCTTT.

Here the CDR3 reads CASSFGGALGELFF. DNA of the CDR3: TGTGCCAGCAGTTTTGGGGGGGCTCTCGGGGAGCTGTTTTTT. The V and J genes are TRBV27 and TRBJ2-2; a weak D match, TRBD2 (7 bases). CDR3 size: 14 residues. Germline V lookup: CDR1 MNHEY, CDR2 SMNVEV (reference sequence). The ends were cut back, 3 bases at V and 7 bases at J, with 12 bases in the middle.

This chain joins TRBV2 and TRBJ2-6, with 9 bases lining up with TRBD1. This CDR3 has 15 residues. The V and J ends lost 10 bases and 3 bases, in that order; junction bases with no gene match: 7. Germline V gene lookup returns CDR1 SNHLY and CDR2 FYNNEI. CDR3 coding DNA: TGTGCCACTAAACAGGGGGCGCGTGGGGCCAACGTCCTGACTTTC. It codes for CATKQGARGANVLTF.

The V and J genes are TRBV29-1 and TRBJ2-1, with D unresolved. Trimming shortened V by 1 base and J by 8 bases, and 12 bases separated the two germline ends. This CDR3 contains 13 residues. CDR1 is SQVTM, CDR2 ANQGSEA, per germline. The CDR3 protein is CSVEGSPWYEQFF. Written as DNA, the CDR3 is TGCAGCGTTGAAGGTTCCCCGTGGTATGAGCAGTTCTTC.

This clonotype was observed at least ten times. This chain uses TRBV6-1 with TRBJ1-5, with unresolved D. This CDR3 has 16 residues. Germline lookup yields CDR1 MNHNS and CDR2 SASEGT. V lost 2 bases to trimming and J lost 3 bases, with 14 bases between them. The CDR3 spells CASSEWHGNINQPQHF. CDR3 nucleotide sequence: TGTGCCAGCAGTGAATGGCACGGCAATATCAATCAGCCCCAGCATTTT.

J is TRBJ1-6 and V is TRBV27, with TRBD1 as a possible D gene (6 bases). This CDR3 has 15 amino acids. Germline V gene sequence: CDR1 MNHEY, CDR2 SMNVEV (reference sequence). V was pared by 5 bases and J by 11 bases, with 19 bases between. CDR3 residues: CASSPSQGGGPPLHF. As DNA, the CDR3 is TGTGCCAGCAGTCCTTCACAGGGTGGCGGTCCACCCCTCCACTTT.

The chain links TRBV24-1 to TRBJ2-3; the D gene is possibly TRBD1 (6 bases). Germline V gene lookup returns CDR1 KGHDR and CDR2 SFDVKD. CDR3 length: 14 amino acids. V was clipped by 6 bases and J by 4 bases, with 13 bases between them. Here the CDR3 reads CATSSLQGPDTQYF. CDR3 DNA: TGTGCCACCAGTTCGTTACAGGGCCCAGATACGCAGTATTTT.

The V and J genes are TRBV6-6 and TRBJ2-7, with D possibly being TRBD1 (5 bases). Between the trimmed V and J ends, which lost 6 bases and 5 bases, there was a span of 11 bases. This CDR3 region has 12 residues. Germline V gene data show CDR1 as MNHNY and CDR2 as SVGAGI (reference sequence). This CDR3 is CASSRERNEQYF. For the CDR3, the DNA is TGTGCCAGCAGCAGGGAAAGGAACGAGCAGTACTTC.

This clonotype has a handful of counts. The rearrangement joins TRBV27 to TRBJ1-1; D ambiguous. Germline V CDR1 and CDR2: MNHEY, SMNVEV (reference sequence). This CDR3 is 14 amino acids long. V shed 3 bases and J shed 5 bases, with 13 bases lying between them. The CDR3 sequence is CASSFDEGYTEAFF. CDR3 coding DNA: TGTGCCAGCAGTTTCGACGAAGGTTATACTGAAGCTTTCTTT.

On this clonotype itself: A much larger clone differs from this one at a single base, so this may be a read error. In DNA, the CDR3 is TGTGCCAGCAGCTTCCCCCCGAACACCGGGGAGCTGTTTTTT. Protein product: CASSFPPNTGELFF. This chain uses TRBV7-9 with TRBJ2-2; D is undetermined. Germline V gene sequence: CDR1 SEHNR, CDR2 FQNEAQ (reference sequence). The CDR3 is made up of 14 amino acids. V lost 3 bases and J 0 bases, leaving 5 bases between the germline ends.

The chain couples TRBV6-5 to TRBJ2-1, with 8 positions matching TRBD1. CDR3 length equals 17 residues. CDR1 and CDR2 (germline): MNHEY, SVGAGI. Trimming at V came to 5 bases and at J to 4 bases, leaving 13 bases not matched to a gene. CDR3 sequence (DNA): TGTGCCAGCAGTGGACAGGGATACTTTGATGGGTACAATGAGCAGTTCTTC. This gives the protein CASSGQGYFDGYNEQFF.

J is TRBJ2-7 and V is TRBV5-6; D not certain. Trimming stripped 0 bases from V and 0 bases from J, with 7 bases between. The CDR3 loop spans 14 amino acids. CDR1 and CDR2 from the germline V gene are SGHDT and YYEEEE. CDR3 coding DNA: TGTGCCAGCAGCTTGGCAATCACCTCCTACGAGCAGTACGTC. Amino acids: CASSLAITSYEQYV.

The table lists this clonotype with a few counts. The chain joins TRBV13 to TRBJ2-5; D may be TRBD2 (6 bases). The CDR3 spans 15 residues. The V gene lost 7 bases and the J gene lost 5 bases, with 20 bases spanning the gap. Looked up from germline, CDR1 is PRHDT and CDR2 is FYEKMQ (reference sequence). The CDR3 bases are TGTGCCAGCACCGTCTTCGGGGGACCGTCGGAGACCCAGTACTTC. It specifies CASTVFGGPSETQYF.

The chain recombines TRBV7-2 with TRBJ1-5, with D possibly being TRBD1 (6 bases). The CDR3 consists of 15 residues. CDR1 is SGHTA and CDR2 is FQGNSA in the germline V gene. V dropped 3 bases and J dropped 4 bases, with 13 bases sitting between them. CDR3 nucleotides: TGTGCCAGCAGCTTTTCCCACAGGGTGAATCAGCCCCAGCATTTT. Its translation: CASSFSHRVNQPQHF.

This clonotype turned up a few times. This sequence joins TRBV4-1 and TRBJ2-1; no clear D gene. CDR1 and CDR2 from the germline V gene are MGHRA and YSYEKL. The V gene lost 0 bases and the J gene lost 2 bases, with 8 bases spanning the gap. The CDR3 runs 15 residues. CDR3 sequence: CASSQDISTYNEQFF. CDR3 bases: TGCGCCAGCAGCCAAGACATTAGTACCTACAATGAGCAGTTCTTC.

The chain recombines TRBV12-3 or TRBV12-4 with TRBJ2-5, with 7 positions matching TRBD2. The CDR3 loop spans 14 amino acids. V shed 7 bases and J 0 bases; nucleotides not matched to a gene: 5. DNA for the CDR3: TGTGCCAGCACGGCTAGCGGAGACCAAGAGACCCAGTACTTC. Protein sequence: CASTASGDQETQYF.

Note on this clonotype: A read error may explain this, as a much larger clone is one base away. The rearrangement uses TRBV7-2 and TRBJ1-5; D is unresolved. The V gene lost 3 bases and the J gene lost 4 bases, with 10 bases spanning the gap. Germline lookup yields CDR1 SGHTA and CDR2 FQGNSA. There are 14 residues in the CDR3. This CDR3 is CASSFNRMNQPQHF. Written as DNA, the CDR3 is TGTGCCAGCAGCTTTAACCGAATGAATCAGCCCCAGCATTTT.

The V call is TRBV7-6, the J call TRBJ2-7, with TRBD1 matching 7 bases. The CDR3 length is 14 residues. The J segment lost 5 bases and the V segment lost 1 base, leaving 5 bases of the junction unmatched. Germline V gives CDR1 SGHVS, CDR2 FNYEAQ. The CDR3 is CASSLGQGLNEQYF. The DNA of the CDR3 is TGTGCCAGCAGCTTAGGACAGGGTTTGAACGAGCAGTACTTC. Variable domain in full (rest from reference TRBV7-6 and TRBJ2-7): GAGVSQSPRYKVTKRGQDVALRCDPISGHVSLYWYRQALGQGPEFLTYFNYEAQQDKSGLPNDRFSAERPEGSISTLTIQRTEQRDSAMYRCASSLGQGLNEQYFGPGTRLTVT.